What follows is one T cell receptor beta chain and its context. Per the original data handling: Cell counts per sample came from amplifying reference gene primers. The protocol was immunoSEQ multiplex PCR, while the TCRdb copy is restricted to in-frame clones and leaves out a portion. Clonal size and the V and J genes are those of that table, whereas D and trimming came from the DNA. The sample holds 270,000 or so clones, about 85% seen once. The sample is drawn from a study of blood T cell repertoires in COVID-19. As for the study in general: Collection of acute and convalescent COVID-19 samples took place in the United States, Italy and Spain.

People in the exposed group encountered a COVID-19 case within 2 weeks before entering the study. The origin of this receptor is a woman aged 45 to 65 who had been exposed to COVID-19. Sequences were obtained from PBMCs or T cells enriched from blood (not recorded which).

The CDR3 loop is CASSFGQGYYEQYF. The CDR3 bases are TGTGCCAGCAGCTTTGGACAGGGCTACTACGAGCAGTACTTC. This sequence joins TRBV7-9 and TRBJ2-7; TRBD1 agrees at 8 bases. V was pared by 3 bases and J by 3 bases, with 4 bases of the junction left unmatched. Germline V gene lookup returns CDR1 SEHNR and CDR2 FQNEAQ (reference sequence). The CDR3 is made up of 14 amino acids. The full variable domain, completed using reference TRBV7-9 and TRBJ2-7, is DTGVSQNPRHKITKRGQNVTFRCDPISEHNRLYWYRQTLGQGPEFLTYFQNEAQLEKSRLLSDRFSAERPKGSFSTLEIQRTEQGDSAMYLCASSFGQGYYEQYFGPGTRLTVT.